Described below is a single TCR beta chain sequence and its context. The ends were cut back, 2 bases at V and 0 bases at J, with 5 bases in the middle. Germline V gene sequence: CDR1 KGHSH, CDR2 LQKENI. CDR3 length equals 13 residues. These data come from a study of T cell changes during pregnancy in multiple sclerosis. TCRdb's table, derived via immunoSEQ multiplex PCR, lists solely in-frame clones and lacks some. This table holds 100,000 to 150,000 clones, roughly 92% found once. The chain recombines TRBV18 with TRBJ2-7, with D tentatively TRBD2 (5 bases). Sequencing was performed on peripheral blood, taken before pregnancy. The clonotype comes from a female donor with multiple sclerosis, enrolled in a pregnancy study. CDR3 sequence (DNA): TGTGCCAGCTCACCAGGGAGCTCCTACGAGCAGTACTTC. It specifies CASSPGSSYEQYF. Full variable domain (missing parts from reference TRBV18 and TRBJ2-7): NAGVMQNPRHLVRRRGQEARLRCSPMKGHSHVYWYRQLPEEGLKFMVYLQKENIIDESGMPKERFSAEFPKEGPSILRIQQVVRGDSAAYFCASSPGSSYEQYFGPGTRLTVT.